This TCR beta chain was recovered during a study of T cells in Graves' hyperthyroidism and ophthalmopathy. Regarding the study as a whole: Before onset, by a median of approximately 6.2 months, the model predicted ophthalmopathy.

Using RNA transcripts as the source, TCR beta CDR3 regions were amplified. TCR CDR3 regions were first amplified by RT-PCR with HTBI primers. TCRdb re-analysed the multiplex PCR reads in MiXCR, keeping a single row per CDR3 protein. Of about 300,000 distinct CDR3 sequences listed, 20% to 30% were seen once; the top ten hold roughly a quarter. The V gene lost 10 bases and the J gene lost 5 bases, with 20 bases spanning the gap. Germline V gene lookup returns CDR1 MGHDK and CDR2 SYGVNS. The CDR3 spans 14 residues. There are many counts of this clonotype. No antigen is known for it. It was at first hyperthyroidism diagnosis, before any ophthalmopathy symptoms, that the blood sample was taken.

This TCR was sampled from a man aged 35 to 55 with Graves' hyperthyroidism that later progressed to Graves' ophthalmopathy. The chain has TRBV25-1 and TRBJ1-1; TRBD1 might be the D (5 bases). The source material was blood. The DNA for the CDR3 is TGTGCCACCCGAGGGCGAGGGGTGGAAACTGAAGCTTTCTTT. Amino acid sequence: CATRGRGVETEAFF.